This T cell receptor (beta chain) comes out of a study of T-cell memory formation after mild COVID-19 (dated by TCRdb to 2020 to 2022). Regarding the study in general: TCR sequence clusters from the two donors were found to be largely donor specific. Longitudinal TCRalpha and TCRbeta repertoire sequencing tracked T-cell clones expanding and contracting after mild COVID-19 in two donors. Two young, previously healthy adult volunteers, one female and one male, were included in the cohort. General study outcomes and caveats: The study included only a couple of mild cases, and larger cohorts that include severe cases with pre-infection samples were judged to be necessary. Some responding clones were detected in pre-infection memory, which suggested that pre-existing cross-reactive memory T cells had joined the SARS-CoV-2 response. Contracting CD4+ clones were located mainly in the CM and EM memory subsets, whereas CD8+ clones were found to be enriched in EMRA. Balanced CD4/CD8 phenotypes were observed for clones contracting from day 15 to 85, whereas a bias towards CD4+ was observed for a second wave of clones expanding from day 15 to 37. Whether the second-wave clones peaking on day 37 were SARS-CoV-2 specific was not confirmed.

This clonotype has more than one count but fewer than ten. This clone's antigen is unknown. No much larger clonotype is one base removed from it; base qualities were not supplied. From the cysteine through the phenylalanine, the CDR3 covers 12 amino acids. Only the CDR3 part of the read is kept: 36 bases, read in frame from the first base. The germline V end is reduced by 10 bases and the J end by 4 bases; junction bases left unmatched: 3. Sequencer: Illumina NovaSeq 6000. TCRalpha and TCRbeta cDNA libraries were constructed by 5'RACE with constant-segment primers, with sample barcodes and unique molecular identifiers being introduced. Trizol reagent was used to extract RNA from every sample. The libraries were amplified in two PCR steps, and the second step added a second sample barcode and Illumina TruSeq adapters. The libraries were sequenced on an Illumina NovaSeq using 2 x 150 bp paired-end reads. Turning to the authors' computational methods: With migec v1.2.7, reads were demultiplexed and then collapsed into UMI-guided consensus sequences. Using mixcr v2.1.11, the UMI consensuses were aligned to TRA and TRB V and J templates and assembled into clonotypes. A clonotype was counted as expanded or contracted only if both edgeR and NoisET called the change significant, with noise models trained on biological replicates. For edgeR calls, the cutoffs were a false discovery rate-adjusted p below 0.01 and a log2 fold-change threshold of 1. As an exploratory analysis of dynamics, max-normalized trajectories of the 1000 most abundant clonotypes were examined with PCA combined with hierarchical clustering. Separately sequenced CD4+ and CD8+ repertoires were used to assign a CD4 or CD8 phenotype to each responding clone. TCRdb redid the processing of the public reads, applying fastp at Q25 and MiXCR, and retained in-frame beta chains. All rows with the same CDR3 protein become a single entry with the most common DNA and genes. The V and J calls were determined by TCRdb, not by the authors. For this sample the table gives some 300,000 distinct CDR3 sequences, of which approximately 22% were detected only once. 21% of the sample is in the top ten clones.

Ficoll-Paque density gradient centrifugation was used to isolate PBMCs. Input material: PBMCs or a T cell subset sorted from them (not recorded which). This TCR was sampled from a man between 18 and 35 years old who had mild COVID-19 (a few samples of this study predate the infection). The sample titles of this study are shuffled in the database, so cell type and time point are left out; the donor was told from shared clones. The rearrangement combines TRBV12-3 or TRBV12-4 with TRBJ2-1, with TRBD2 identical over 8 junction bases. Read as DNA, the sequence is TGTGCCACCCGGGGGGGATACAATGAGCAGTTCTTC. It codes for CATRGGYNEQFF.